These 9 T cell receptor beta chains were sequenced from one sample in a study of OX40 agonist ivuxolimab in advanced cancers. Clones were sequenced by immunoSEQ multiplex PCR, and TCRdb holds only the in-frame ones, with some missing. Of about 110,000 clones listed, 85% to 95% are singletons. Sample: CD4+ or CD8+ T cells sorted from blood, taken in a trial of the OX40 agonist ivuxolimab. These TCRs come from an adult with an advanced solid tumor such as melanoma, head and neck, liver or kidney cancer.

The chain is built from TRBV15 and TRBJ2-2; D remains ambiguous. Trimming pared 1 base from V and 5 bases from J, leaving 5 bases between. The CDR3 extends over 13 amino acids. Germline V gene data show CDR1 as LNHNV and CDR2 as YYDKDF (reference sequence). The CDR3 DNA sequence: TGTGCCACCAGCAGAGGTGGTACCGGGGAGCTGTTTTTT. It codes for CATSRGGTGELFF.

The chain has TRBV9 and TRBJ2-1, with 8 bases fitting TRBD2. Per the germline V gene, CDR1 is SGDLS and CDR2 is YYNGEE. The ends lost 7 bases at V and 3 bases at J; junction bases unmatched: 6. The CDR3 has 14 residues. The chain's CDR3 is CASSTSGGYNEQFF. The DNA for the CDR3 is TGTGCCAGCTCCACTAGCGGAGGCTACAATGAGCAGTTCTTC.

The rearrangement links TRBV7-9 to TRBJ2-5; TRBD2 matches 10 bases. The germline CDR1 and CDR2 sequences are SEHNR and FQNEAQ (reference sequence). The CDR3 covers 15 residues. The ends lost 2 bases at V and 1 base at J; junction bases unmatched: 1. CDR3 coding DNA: TGTGCCAGCAGCTTATCTAGCGGGGGCCAAGAGACCCAGTACTTC. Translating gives CASSLSSGGQETQYF.

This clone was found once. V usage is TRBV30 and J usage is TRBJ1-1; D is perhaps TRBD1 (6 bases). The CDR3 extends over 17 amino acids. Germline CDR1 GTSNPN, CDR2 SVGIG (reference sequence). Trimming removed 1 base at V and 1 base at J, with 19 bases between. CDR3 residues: CAWSESGGRNWNTEAFF. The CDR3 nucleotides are TGTGCCTGGAGTGAATCGGGGGGCAGGAATTGGAACACTGAAGCTTTCTTT.

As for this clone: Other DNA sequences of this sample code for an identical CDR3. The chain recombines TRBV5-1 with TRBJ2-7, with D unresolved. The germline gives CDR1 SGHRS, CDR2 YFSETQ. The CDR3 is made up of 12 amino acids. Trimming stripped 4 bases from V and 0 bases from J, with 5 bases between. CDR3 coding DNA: TGCGCCAGCAGCCTTCCCTCCTACGAGCAGTACTTC. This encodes CASSLPSYEQYF.

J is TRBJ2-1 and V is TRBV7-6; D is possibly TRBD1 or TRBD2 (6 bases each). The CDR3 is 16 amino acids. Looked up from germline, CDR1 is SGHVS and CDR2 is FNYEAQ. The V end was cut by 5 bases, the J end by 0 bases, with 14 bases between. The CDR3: CASSILGGSSYNEQFF. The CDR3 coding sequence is TGTGCCAGCAGCATCCTAGGGGGGAGCTCCTACAATGAGCAGTTCTTC.

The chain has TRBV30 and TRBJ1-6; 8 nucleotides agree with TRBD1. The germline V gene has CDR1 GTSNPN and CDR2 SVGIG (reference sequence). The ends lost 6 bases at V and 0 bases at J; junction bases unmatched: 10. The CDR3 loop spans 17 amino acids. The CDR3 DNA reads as TGTGCCTGTTCCCGGGACAGGCTGAGCTCCTATAATTCACCCCTCCACTTT. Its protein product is CACSRDRLSSYNSPLHF.

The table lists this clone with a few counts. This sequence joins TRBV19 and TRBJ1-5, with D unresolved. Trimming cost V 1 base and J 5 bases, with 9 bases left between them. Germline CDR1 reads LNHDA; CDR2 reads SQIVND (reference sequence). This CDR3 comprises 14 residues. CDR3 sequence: CASSIVVRDQPQHF. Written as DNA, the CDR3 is TGTGCCAGTAGTATAGTGGTGCGCGATCAGCCCCAGCATTTT.

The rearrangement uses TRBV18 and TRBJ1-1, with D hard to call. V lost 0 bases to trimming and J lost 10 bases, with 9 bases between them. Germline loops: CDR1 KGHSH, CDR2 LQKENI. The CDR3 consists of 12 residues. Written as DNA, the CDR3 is TGTGCCAGCTCACCACCAGTCGGTGGAGCTTTCTTT. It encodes CASSPPVGGAFF.